The 15 T cell receptor beta chains below were found in one sample sequenced in a study of shared clonotypes between healthy human individuals. Clones were read by immunoSEQ multiplex PCR, and TCRdb kept only the in-frame ones, dropping some. The table records around 88,000 clones, approximately 61% of them present only once. Sequenced input: memory CD8+ T cells sorted from blood. The sample's subset: CD45RO+ cells pooled with CCR7-negative TemRA cells. The source of these receptors is a man under 40 in good health.

Concerning this clone: The sample holds other DNA sequences that translate to the same CDR3. The J gene is TRBJ2-1, the V gene TRBV10-1; TRBD1 aligns across 9 bases. Trimming removed 2 bases from V and 14 bases from J; junction bases left unmatched: 4. Germline V gene lookup returns CDR1 WNHNN and CDR2 SYGVQD (reference sequence). This CDR3 has 12 amino acids. As DNA, the CDR3 is TGCGCCAGCAGTGAGCCGGGACAGGGAAAGTTCTTC. This translates into CASSEPGQGKFF.

This clone occurred a few times. The V call is TRBV11-2, the J call TRBJ2-4, with 10 bases identical to TRBD1. Losses at the gene ends were 5 bases for V and 0 bases for J; bases not matched to a gene: 7. Germline V CDR1 and CDR2: SGHAT, FQNNGV. This CDR3 has 17 amino acids. CDR3 coding DNA: TGTGCCAGCAGCGCAAGGACAGGGGGGGTAGCCAAAAACATTCAGTACTTC. Protein product: CASSARTGGVAKNIQYF.

The chain combines TRBV7-8 with TRBJ2-3; no clear D gene. The germline V gene has CDR1 SGHVS and CDR2 FQNEAQ. Trimming left V 4 bases short and J 1 base short, with 6 bases between. This CDR3 comprises 13 residues. The CDR3 is CASSSQGTDTQYF. The CDR3 DNA sequence: TGTGCCAGCAGCTCTCAGGGCACAGATACGCAGTATTTT. Combining the CDR3 with reference TRBV7-8 and TRBJ2-3 gives the whole variable domain GAGVSQSPRYKVAKRGQDVALRCDPISGHVSLFWYQQALGQGPEFLTYFQNEAQLDKSGLPSDRFFAERPEGSVSTLKIQRTQQEDSAVYLCASSSQGTDTQYFGPGTRLTVL.

The chain carries TRBV6-5 and TRBJ2-3, with unresolved D. CDR1 MNHEY and CDR2 SVGAGI come from the germline V gene. The CDR3 totals 13 residues. V lost 1 base, J lost 8 bases, and 10 bases lay in between. The CDR3 coding sequence is TGTGCCAGCAGTTACTTTCCTACGAGTACGCAGTATTTT. It codes for CASSYFPTSTQYF.

The sample holds one count of this clone. For the CDR3, the DNA is TGTGCCAGCAGCTTTAGCGGGAGAGGGGCAGATACGCAGTATTTT. It specifies CASSFSGRGADTQYF. The gene calls are TRBV7-3 and TRBJ2-3; 9 bases fit TRBD2. The CDR3 runs 15 residues. The germline CDR1 and CDR2 sequences are SGHTA and FQGTGA. J was trimmed by 4 bases and V by 3 bases; bases with no gene match: 5.

This clone has just one count. The chain employs TRBV6-4 and TRBJ2-1; 12 bases are shared with TRBD2. V shed 3 bases and J 6 bases; nucleotides not matched to a gene: 3. There are 15 residues in the CDR3. The germline gives CDR1 MRHNA, CDR2 SNTAGT. CDR3 DNA: TGTGCCAGCAGTGAGCTAGCGGGAGGGCTCAATGAGCAGTTCTTC. Its translation: CASSELAGGLNEQFF.

The CDR3 spells CASSQEQGLAGFNEQFF. The CDR3 bases are TGCGCCAGCAGCCAAGAGCAAGGACTAGCGGGATTCAATGAGCAGTTCTTC. The V call is TRBV4-1, the J call TRBJ2-1, with 12 positions matching TRBD2. V lost 0 bases, J lost 6 bases, and 6 bases stayed unmatched. This CDR3 has 17 residues. The germline gives CDR1 MGHRA, CDR2 YSYEKL.

The chain is built from TRBV10-3 and TRBJ2-2; no clear D gene. This CDR3 is 13 amino acids long. The germline V gene has CDR1 ENHRY and CDR2 SYGVKD. V was trimmed by 8 bases and J by 4 bases, leaving 11 bases between them. CDR3 amino acids: CAILGLGTGELFF. The CDR3 region has the DNA TGTGCCATCCTCGGGTTGGGCACCGGGGAGCTGTTTTTT.

This clone has only a few counts. This chain joins TRBV10-1 and TRBJ1-2; perhaps TRBD1 as D (5 bases). The germline V gene encodes CDR1 WNHNN and CDR2 SYGVQD (reference sequence). V was shortened by 2 bases and J by 0 bases, with 16 bases between the two germline ends. The CDR3 totals 17 residues. This CDR3 is CASSEAMVGHSNYGYTF. DNA of the CDR3: TGCGCCAGCAGTGAGGCTATGGTCGGACACTCTAACTATGGCTACACCTTC.

The chain combines TRBV28 with TRBJ2-1; weak D call: TRBD1 (5 bases). CDR1 is MDHEN and CDR2 is SYDVKM in the germline V gene. Trimming took off 3 bases at V and 8 bases at J, with 20 bases between the two ends. CDR3 length: 16 amino acids. CDR3 sequence: CASSFLRTRGGDEQFF. In DNA, the CDR3 is TGTGCCAGCAGTTTTTTGAGGACAAGGGGTGGCGATGAGCAGTTCTTC.

The chain employs TRBV11-2 and TRBJ2-5, with D possibly being TRBD1 (6 bases). Trimming removed 1 base at V and 5 bases at J, with 14 bases between. Germline loops: CDR1 SGHAT, CDR2 FQNNGV. The CDR3 totals 15 residues. Here the CDR3 reads CASSLGPSGEETQYF. The CDR3 region has the DNA TGTGCCAGCAGCTTAGGGCCTTCAGGGGAGGAGACCCAGTACTTC.

At least ten counts were recorded for this clone. This CDR3 reads CASSTRDRISYEQYF. CDR3 in DNA: TGTGCCAGCAGCACCCGGGACAGGATCTCCTACGAGCAGTACTTC. V and J are TRBV7-9 and TRBJ2-7; the match to TRBD1 covers 8 bases. V was clipped by 5 bases and J by 0 bases; unmatched bases: 6. CDR1 is SEHNR and CDR2 is FQNEAQ in the germline V gene (reference sequence). The CDR3 sequence is 15 residues long.

J is TRBJ2-1 and V is TRBV4-3, with D possibly being TRBD1 (6 bases). The CDR3 sequence is 14 residues long. The ends were cut back, 4 bases at V and 8 bases at J, with 15 bases in the middle. From germline, CDR1 is LGHNA and CDR2 YSLEER. The CDR3 bases are TGCGCCAGCAGCCCGGAACTCCAGGGGTATGAGCAGTTCTTC. As protein: CASSPELQGYEQFF.

Ten or more counts support this clone. The chain is built from TRBV19 and TRBJ2-7, with D hard to call. Germline V gives CDR1 LNHDA, CDR2 SQIVND (reference sequence). V dropped 4 bases and J dropped 4 bases, with 14 bases sitting between them. The CDR3 is 14 amino acids. CDR3 sequence: CASSTRYPWYEQYF. DNA of the CDR3: TGTGCCAGTAGTACTCGTTACCCGTGGTACGAGCAGTACTTC.

This clone was seen once. The chain recombines TRBV5-1 with TRBJ2-5, with 9 bases lining up with TRBD2. The last part of the DNA fits TRBJ2-7 better; the J call may be wrong. This CDR3 region has 15 residues. Per the germline V gene, CDR1 is SGHRS and CDR2 is YFSETQ. The CDR3 spells CASSLTAGGGYEQYF. CDR3 DNA: TGCGCCAGCAGCTTGACAGCGGGGGGCGGTTACGAGCAGTACTTC.